This passage covers 16 T cell receptor beta chains from one sample sequenced in a study of cytomegalovirus exposure and HLA in healthy donors. 60 Vbeta and 13 Jbeta primers were used in PCR. The protocol was immunoSEQ multiplex PCR, while the TCRdb copy is restricted to in-frame clones and leaves out a portion. The data show roughly 190,000 clones, more than 75% seen once. The sequenced material came from PBMCs. These receptors came from a woman aged 50 to 60 in good health and CMV-seropositive.

The J gene is TRBJ2-3, the V gene TRBV7-9; tentative D call: TRBD2 (6 bases). The V gene's germline CDR1 is SEHNR and CDR2 FQNEAQ (reference sequence). The V and J ends lost 5 bases and 5 bases respectively, with 14 bases between them. The CDR3 contains 14 residues. The CDR3 region is CASSPTRQGDTQYF. The DNA of the CDR3 is TGTGCCAGCAGCCCGACTAGGCAAGGAGATACGCAGTATTTT.

The chain joins TRBV7-3 to TRBJ2-1, with 13 bases lining up with TRBD2. With V trimmed by 5 bases and J by 10 bases, 11 bases remained unmatched. This CDR3 has 16 amino acids. The germline gives CDR1 SGHTA, CDR2 FQGTGA. The CDR3 nucleotides are TGTGCCAGCAGCCTAAACCCGGGACTAGCGGGGTCGGAGCAGTTCTTC. This encodes CASSLNPGLAGSEQFF. The full variable domain, completed using reference TRBV7-3 and TRBJ2-1, is GAGVSQTPSNKVTEKGKYVELRCDPISGHTALYWYRQSLGQGPEFLIYFQGTGAADDSGLPNDRFFAVRPEGSVSTLKIQRTERGDSAVYLCASSLNPGLAGSEQFFGPGTRLTVL.

The chain carries TRBV2 and TRBJ1-5; D is perhaps TRBD1 (5 bases). The V end was cut by 7 bases, the J end by 0 bases, with 7 bases between. Germline-derived CDR1 and CDR2 are SNHLY and FYNNEI. The CDR3 contains 13 residues. CDR3 DNA sequence: TGTGCCAGCAAGACAGATAGCAATCAGCCCCAGCATTTT. Amino acids: CASKTDSNQPQHF.

This clone was counted between two and nine times. The gene calls are TRBV11-3 and TRBJ2-1, with 13 bases matching TRBD2. The germline V gene encodes CDR1 SGHNT and CDR2 YENEEA. CDR3 length: 15 amino acids. The V gene end was trimmed by 5 bases and the J gene end by 9 bases; junction bases not matched to a gene: 7. The CDR3 region is CASSTSGGALGEQFF. The DNA for the CDR3 is TGTGCCAGCAGCACTAGCGGGGGGGCCCTCGGTGAGCAGTTCTTC.

The chain joins TRBV5-1 to TRBJ1-1, with 9 positions matching TRBD1. V shed 4 bases, J shed 4 bases, and the junction held 5 bases outside the gene matches. The CDR3 has 14 amino acids. CDR1 and CDR2 from the germline V gene are SGHRS and YFSETQ. The CDR3 loop is CASSHGTGITEAFF. The CDR3 region has the DNA TGCGCCAGCAGCCACGGGACAGGGATCACTGAAGCTTTCTTT.

The chain employs TRBV29-1 and TRBJ2-7, with D unresolved. Germline lookup yields CDR1 SQVTM and CDR2 ANQGSEA. The CDR3 has 12 amino acids. V was trimmed by 4 bases and J by 3 bases, leaving 10 bases between them. CDR3 DNA: TGCAGCGTTGTAACAGCTATCTACGAGCAGTACTTC. Protein product: CSVVTAIYEQYF.

The chain joins TRBV30 to TRBJ2-7, with 10 positions matching TRBD2. This CDR3 is built from 17 residues. Germline V CDR1 and CDR2: GTSNPN, SVGIG (reference sequence). The V segment lost 5 bases and the J segment 6 bases; nucleotides outside the gene matches: 19. CDR3 nucleotide sequence: TGTGCCTGGGCTCCACCATATATTGGAATAGCGGGGGGCGAGCAGTACTTC. Residues: CAWAPPYIGIAGGEQYF. The variable domain in full, with the rest retrieved from reference TRBV30 and TRBJ2-7, is SQTIHQWPATLVQPVGSPLSLECTVEGTSNPNLYWYRQAAGRGLQLLFYSVGIGQISSEVPQNLSASRPQDRQFILSSKKLLLSDSGFYLCAWAPPYIGIAGGEQYFGPGTRLTVT.

A few counts support this clone. V is TRBV7-3 and J is TRBJ2-1, with 9 bases fitting TRBD2. CDR1 is SGHTA, CDR2 FQGTGA, per germline. This CDR3 is built from 15 residues. V lost 2 bases to trimming and J lost 5 bases; unmatched junction nucleotides: 4. This CDR3 is CASSLRTSDNNEQFF. DNA of the CDR3: TGTGCCAGCAGCTTACGGACTAGCGATAACAATGAGCAGTTCTTC.

The chain carries TRBV18 and TRBJ1-1; D uncertain. The CDR3 sequence is 14 residues long. Trimming removed 3 bases from V and 0 bases from J, with 8 bases in between. The V gene's germline CDR1 is KGHSH and CDR2 LQKENI. The CDR3 DNA sequence: TGTGCCAGCTCACCGGAGGTAATGAACACTGAAGCTTTCTTT. This codes for CASSPEVMNTEAFF. Full variable domain (rest looked up from reference TRBV18 and TRBJ1-1): NAGVMQNPRHLVRRRGQEARLRCSPMKGHSHVYWYRQLPEEGLKFMVYLQKENIIDESGMPKERFSAEFPKEGPSILRIQQVVRGDSAAYFCASSPEVMNTEAFFGQGTRLTVV.

This sequence joins TRBV7-2 and TRBJ2-2; D perhaps matches TRBD2 (6 bases). Trimming pared 0 bases from V and 1 base from J, leaving 6 bases between. The CDR3 sequence is 15 residues long. From germline, CDR1 is SGHTA and CDR2 FQGNSA. CDR3 amino acids: CASSLAGGNTGELFF. The CDR3 DNA follows: TGTGCCAGCAGCTTAGCGGGGGGGAACACCGGGGAGCTGTTTTTT.

This clone is a singleton in its sample. The rearrangement joins TRBV18 to TRBJ1-5; D might be TRBD1 (5 bases). V lost 0 bases and J 0 bases, leaving 15 bases between the germline ends. The CDR3 is 18 amino acids. Germline V gene lookup returns CDR1 KGHSH and CDR2 LQKENI. The CDR3 nucleotides read TGTGCCAGCTCACCACCACGTCGGGGCGGGGATAGCAATCAGCCCCAGCATTTT. Amino acids: CASSPPRRGGDSNQPQHF.

The chain recombines TRBV10-3 with TRBJ1-2; 9 positions agree with TRBD1. V gave up 4 bases and J gave up 5 bases; unmatched junction bases: 11. Germline CDR1 and CDR2: ENHRY and SYGVKD. CDR3 length equals 16 residues. The CDR3 sequence is CAISAGQGKSLYGYTF. CDR3 bases: TGTGCCATCAGTGCCGGACAGGGGAAGAGTCTATATGGCTACACCTTC.

About this clone itself: The CDR3 ends on some other residue instead of the conserved phenylalanine or tryptophan, so this is likely a read error. The rearrangement links TRBV9 to TRBJ1-1, with D possibly being TRBD1 (6 bases). Trimming pared 2 bases from V and 0 bases from J, leaving 8 bases between. CDR3 length: 14 residues. CDR1 and CDR2 from the germline V gene are SGDLS and YYNGEE. CDR3 bases: TGTGCCAGCAGCGTCGGACAGATGAACACTGAAGCTTTCTTG. Its protein is CASSVGQMNTEAFL.

This clone showed up just once. The chain has TRBV7-9 and TRBJ1-2, with 10 positions matching TRBD1. Germline values: CDR1 SEHNR, CDR2 FQNEAQ (reference sequence). The trim removed 8 bases at V and 6 bases at J, leaving 0 bases unmatched. The CDR3 has 11 residues. This CDR3 is CASGTGDGYTF. CDR3 nucleotide sequence: TGTGCCAGCGGGACAGGGGATGGCTACACCTTC.

Comment on this clone: Compared with germline, one end of the junction differs, possibly owing to a read error. CDR3: CAGSPAYEQYF. The CDR3 nucleotides read TGTGCCGGCAGCCCCGCCTACGAGCAGTACTTC. This sequence joins TRBV7-8 and TRBJ2-7; D gene ambiguous. Germline V lookup: CDR1 SGHVS, CDR2 FQNEAQ. The CDR3 length is 11 residues.

The chain combines TRBV28 with TRBJ2-5, with a possible D match to TRBD2 (5 bases). The CDR3 covers 12 residues. V was clipped by 6 bases and J by 7 bases, with 12 bases between them. Germline loops: CDR1 MDHEN, CDR2 SYDVKM. Written as DNA, the CDR3 is TGTGCCAGCAGCGAAATTCGGGGGACCCAGTACTTC. This encodes CASSEIRGTQYF.